These T cell receptor beta chains were read from a single sample in a study of blood T cell repertoires in COVID-19. Generated by immunoSEQ multiplex PCR, the TCRdb table keeps only in-frame clones and is missing some. The sample has roughly 79,000 clones, roughly 89% seen once. Sequencing used peripheral blood. The source of these receptors is a woman in her forties or fifties with acute or convalescent COVID-19. Both conserved end residues are part of each CDR3. The D gene is left open where the match is weak. Rows give clone size only sometimes, using once, few, many, or a class for an expanded clone.

>TRBV4-1|15|NA|NA|TRBJ1-1
TGCGCCAGCAGCCAAGATCTACGGGGCAGGGGTAAAGCTTTCTTT
CASSQDLRGRGKAFF
>TRBV5-6|16|NA|NA|TRBJ1-1
TGTGCCAGCAGCTTGGCTGGTCGGGGGGACGACACTGAAGCTTTCTTT
CASSLAGRGDDTEAFF
>TRBV18|17|once|TRBD1|TRBJ2-1
TGTGCCAGCTCACCGGGGACAGGGCAGAGCTCCTACAATGAGCAGTTCTTC
CASSPGTGQSSYNEQFF
>TRBV4-1|15|NA|NA|TRBJ1-2
TGCGCCAGCAGCCAACTCTCGGGTGGAGGCTATGGCTACACCTTC
CASSQLSGGGYGYTF
>TRBV28|14|NA|NA|TRBJ1-3
TGTGCCAGCAGTCTGCCGGGGGCTGGAAACACCATATATTTT
CASSLPGAGNTIYF
>TRBV6-2/TRBV6-3|15|NA|TRBD2|TRBJ2-2
TGTGCCAGCAGCCTTAGCGGGAGAGGCACCGGGGAGCTGTTTTTT
CASSLSGRGTGELFF
>TRBV5-6|14|NA|NA|TRBJ2-3
TGTGCCAGCAGAAGTGTTCGGGGCACAGATACGCAGTATTTT
CASRSVRGTDTQYF
>TRBV9|15|NA|TRBD2|TRBJ2-7
TGTGCCAGCAGCGCTGGGACTAGCGTTATCTACGAGCAGTACTTC
CASSAGTSVIYEQYF
>TRBV4-3|13|NA|NA|TRBJ2-1
TGCGCCAGCAGCCCGGGACTGAGAAATGAGCAGTTCTTC
CASSPGLRNEQFF
>TRBV16|15|NA|NA|TRBJ2-1
TGTGCCAGCAGCCCCCGGCAGGTCGGATCCAATGAGCAGTTCTTC
CASSPRQVGSNEQFF
>TRBV24-1|13|NA|NA|TRBJ1-4
TGTGCCACCAGCAGACGGGGTGATGAAAAACTGTTTTTT
CATSRRGDEKLFF
>TRBV29-1|13|NA|NA|TRBJ1-1
TGCAGCGTTGAAATGGGGGCTAGTACTGAAGCTTTCTTT
CSVEMGASTEAFF
>TRBV24-1|13|NA|NA|TRBJ1-5
TGTGCCACCAGTTATGAGGGCGGCCAGCCCCAGCATTTT
CATSYEGGQPQHF
>TRBV7-9|12|NA|NA|TRBJ2-7
TGTGCCAGCAGCCTAGAACTTCACGAGCAGTACTTC
CASSLELHEQYF
>TRBV2|14|NA|TRBD2|TRBJ2-5
TGTGCCAGCACCCCGGGACTACCGAGAGAGACCCAGTACTTC
CASTPGLPRETQYF
>TRBV5-8|15|NA|NA|TRBJ1-6
TGTGCCAGCCGGGGGGGACCGATATATAATTCACCCCTCCACTTT
CASRGGPIYNSPLHF
>TRBV6-5|14|NA|NA|TRBJ1-3
TGTGCCAGCAGAAGGACAATTTCTGGAAACACCATATATTTT
CASRRTISGNTIYF
>TRBV5-5|14|few|NA|TRBJ2-2
TGTGCCAGCAGCTTGGCACCAGCTGACAGGGAGCTGTTTTTT
CASSLAPADRELFF
>TRBV5-4|18|NA|TRBD2|TRBJ2-5
TGTGCCAGCAGCTTGGTGCCGGGACTAGCGGGAGATAAGGAGACCCAGTACTTC
CASSLVPGLAGDKETQYF
>TRBV6-5|15|NA|TRBD1|TRBJ1-1
TGTGCCAGCAGACGACAGACAGGGCTGAACACTGAAGCTTTCTTT
CASRRQTGLNTEAFF
>TRBV4-2|16|NA|NA|TRBJ2-7
TGTGCCAGCAGCCAGGCCCTGACTGTGTCACCCTACGAGCAGTACTTC
CASSQALTVSPYEQYF
>TRBV27|18|NA|NA|TRBJ2-3
TGTGCCAGCAGTTTTTCTTCTTGGGGCGGTGAAAGCACAGATACGCAGTATTTT
CASSFSSWGGESTDTQYF
>TRBV4-1|17|NA|NA|TRBJ1-5
TGCGCCAGCAGCCAAGGACCTCAAGGAGGAGGCAATCAGCCCCAGCATTTT
CASSQGPQGGGNQPQHF
>TRBV6-5|15|NA|NA|TRBJ1-2
TGTGCCAGCAGTTACTCGACCAGGGCGGCTCGTGGCTACACCTTC
CASSYSTRAARGYTF
>TRBV19|15|NA|TRBD1|TRBJ1-2
TGTGCCAGTAGCCCCTGGCAGGGGGCTAACTATGGCTACACCTTC
CASSPWQGANYGYTF
>TRBV3-1/TRBV3-2|17|NA|NA|TRBJ1-3
TGTGCCAGCAGCGATACTTCTCGGGACACCTTTGGAAACACCATATATTTT
CASSDTSRDTFGNTIYF
>TRBV5-1|12|NA|NA|TRBJ2-1
TGCGCCAGCAGCCTCCAGTACAATGAGCAGTTCTTC
CASSLQYNEQFF
>TRBV4-2|15|once|TRBD1|TRBJ1-2
TGTGCCAGCAGCCAAGTCGTGCGACAGGGAATTGGCTACACCTTC
CASSQVVRQGIGYTF
>TRBV21-1|16|NA|NA|TRBJ1-5
TGTGCCAGCAGCACCCGAGGGAGGCGCCGCAATCAGCCCCAGCATTTT
CASSTRGRRRNQPQHF
>TRBV30|13|NA|NA|TRBJ1-2
TGTGCCTGGAGTGGACAGACCAACTATGGCTACACCTTC
CAWSGQTNYGYTF
>TRBV3-1/TRBV3-2|14|NA|NA|TRBJ2-1
TGTGCCAGCAGCCCCGGGACTTCCTACAATGAGCAGTTCTTC
CASSPGTSYNEQFF
>TRBV20-1|10|once|NA|TRBJ2-5
TGCAGTGCTAGAGCGGGGACCCAGTACTTC
CSARAGTQYF
>TRBV2|16|NA|NA|TRBJ2-3
TGTGCCAGCAGTGAACAGGGCCCTTCTAACACAGATACGCAGTATTTT
CASSEQGPSNTDTQYF
>TRBV7-3|13|NA|NA|TRBJ2-7
TGTGCCAGCAGCAACGACAAGACCTACGAGCAGTACTTC
CASSNDKTYEQYF
>TRBV11-3|15|NA|TRBD1|TRBJ2-1
TGTGCCAGCAGCCGACAGGGTGACGCGTACAATGAGCAGTTCTTC
CASSRQGDAYNEQFF
>TRBV5-8|15|NA|TRBD1|TRBJ1-2
TGTGCCAGCAGCTTACAGGGGGCAGGCGACTATGGCTACACCTTC
CASSLQGAGDYGYTF
>TRBV5-4|15|NA|NA|TRBJ2-2
TGTGCCAGCACCCATGGTGGGGGGAATCTTGGGGAGCTGTTTTTT
CASTHGGGNLGELFF
>TRBV9|15|NA|NA|TRBJ1-4
TGTGCCAGCAGCGTAGGGAGTTTATCTAATGAAAAACTGTTTTTT
CASSVGSLSNEKLFF
>TRBV7-9|17|once|TRBD2|TRBJ2-3
TGTGCCAGCAGCCCAGGACTAGCGGGAGTTTTTGCAGATACGCAGTATTTT
CASSPGLAGVFADTQYF
>TRBV5-1|14|NA|NA|TRBJ1-3
TGCGCCAGCAGCTTAAATTCGGAGGGAAACACCATATATTTT
CASSLNSEGNTIYF